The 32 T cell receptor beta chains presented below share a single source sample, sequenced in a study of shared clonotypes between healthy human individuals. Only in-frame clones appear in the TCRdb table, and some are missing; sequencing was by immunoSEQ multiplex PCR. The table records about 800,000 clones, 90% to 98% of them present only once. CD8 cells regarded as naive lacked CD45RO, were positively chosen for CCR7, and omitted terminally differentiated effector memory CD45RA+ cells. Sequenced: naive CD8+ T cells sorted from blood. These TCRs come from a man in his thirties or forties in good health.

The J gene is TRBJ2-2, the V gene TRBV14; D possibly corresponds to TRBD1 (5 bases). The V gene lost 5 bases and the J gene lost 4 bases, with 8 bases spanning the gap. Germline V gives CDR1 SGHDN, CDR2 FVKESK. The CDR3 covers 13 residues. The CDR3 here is CASSFQGTGELFF. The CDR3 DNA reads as TGTGCCAGCAGCTTCCAGGGCACCGGGGAGCTGTTTTTT.

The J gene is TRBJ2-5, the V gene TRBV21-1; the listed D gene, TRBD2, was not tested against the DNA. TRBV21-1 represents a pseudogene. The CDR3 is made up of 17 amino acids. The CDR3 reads CASSPQGGERGPETQYF. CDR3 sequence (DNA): TGTGCCAGCAGCCCCCAAGGGGGAGAGCGGGGGCCAGAGACCCAGTACTTC.

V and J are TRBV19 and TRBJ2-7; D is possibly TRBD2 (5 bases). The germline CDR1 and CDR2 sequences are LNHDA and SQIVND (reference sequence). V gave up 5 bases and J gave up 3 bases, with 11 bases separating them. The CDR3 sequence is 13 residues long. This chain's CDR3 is CASSLRVNYEQYF. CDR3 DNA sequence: TGTGCCAGTAGTTTGAGGGTTAACTACGAGCAGTACTTC.

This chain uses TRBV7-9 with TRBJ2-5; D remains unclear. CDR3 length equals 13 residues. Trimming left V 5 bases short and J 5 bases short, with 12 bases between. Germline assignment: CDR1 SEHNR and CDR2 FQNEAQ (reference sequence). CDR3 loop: CASSTQESETQYF. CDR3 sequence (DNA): TGTGCCAGCAGCACTCAGGAGTCGGAGACCCAGTACTTC. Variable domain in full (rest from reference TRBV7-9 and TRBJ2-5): DTGVSQNPRHKITKRGQNVTFRCDPISEHNRLYWYRQTLGQGPEFLTYFQNEAQLEKSRLLSDRFSAERPKGSFSTLEIQRTEQGDSAMYLCASSTQESETQYFGPGTRLLVL.

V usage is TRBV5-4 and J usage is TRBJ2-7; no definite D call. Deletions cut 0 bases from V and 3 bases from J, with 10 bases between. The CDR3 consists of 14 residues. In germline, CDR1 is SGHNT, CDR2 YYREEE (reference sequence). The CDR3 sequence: CASSLAAFGYEQYF. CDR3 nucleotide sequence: TGTGCCAGCAGCTTGGCGGCCTTCGGCTACGAGCAGTACTTC.

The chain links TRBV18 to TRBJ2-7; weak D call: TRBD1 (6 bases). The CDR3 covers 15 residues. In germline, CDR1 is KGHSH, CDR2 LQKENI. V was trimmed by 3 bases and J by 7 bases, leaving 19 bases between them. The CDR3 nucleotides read TGTGCCAGCTCACCGGAACGGACAGACGTCCGTGAGCAGTACTTC. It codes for CASSPERTDVREQYF.

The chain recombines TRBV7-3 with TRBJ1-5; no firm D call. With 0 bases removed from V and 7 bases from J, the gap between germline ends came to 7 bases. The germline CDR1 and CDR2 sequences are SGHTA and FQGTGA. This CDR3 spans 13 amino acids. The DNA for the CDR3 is TGTGCCAGCAGCTTAACTCCCCTACAGCCCCAGCATTTT. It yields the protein CASSLTPLQPQHF. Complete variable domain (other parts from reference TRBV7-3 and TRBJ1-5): GAGVSQTPSNKVTEKGKYVELRCDPISGHTALYWYRQSLGQGPEFLIYFQGTGAADDSGLPNDRFFAVRPEGSVSTLKIQRTERGDSAVYLCASSLTPLQPQHFGDGTRLSIL.

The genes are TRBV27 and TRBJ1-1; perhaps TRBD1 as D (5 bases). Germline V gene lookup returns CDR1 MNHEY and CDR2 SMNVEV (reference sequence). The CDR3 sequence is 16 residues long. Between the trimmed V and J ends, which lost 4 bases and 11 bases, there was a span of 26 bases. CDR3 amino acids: CASSSPSRTGTLGAFF. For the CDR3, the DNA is TGTGCCAGCAGTTCCCCCAGCCGAACAGGCACACTGGGGGCTTTCTTT.

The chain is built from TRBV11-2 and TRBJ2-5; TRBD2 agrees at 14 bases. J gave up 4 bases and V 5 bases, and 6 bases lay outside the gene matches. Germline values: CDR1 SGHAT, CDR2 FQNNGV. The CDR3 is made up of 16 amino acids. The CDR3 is CASSRGTSGSVETQYF. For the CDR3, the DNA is TGTGCCAGCAGCCGAGGGACTAGCGGGAGTGTAGAGACCCAGTACTTC. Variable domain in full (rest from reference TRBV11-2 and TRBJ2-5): EAGVAQSPRYKIIEKRQSVAFWCNPISGHATLYWYQQILGQGPKLLIQFQNNGVVDDSQLPKDRFSAERLKGVDSTLKIQPAKLEDSAVYLCASSRGTSGSVETQYFGPGTRLLVL.

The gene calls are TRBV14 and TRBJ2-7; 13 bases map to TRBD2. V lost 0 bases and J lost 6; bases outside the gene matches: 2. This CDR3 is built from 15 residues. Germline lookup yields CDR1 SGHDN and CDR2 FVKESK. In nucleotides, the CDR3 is TGTGCCAGCAGCCAAGATGGGACTAGCGGGACCGAGCAGTACTTC. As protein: CASSQDGTSGTEQYF.

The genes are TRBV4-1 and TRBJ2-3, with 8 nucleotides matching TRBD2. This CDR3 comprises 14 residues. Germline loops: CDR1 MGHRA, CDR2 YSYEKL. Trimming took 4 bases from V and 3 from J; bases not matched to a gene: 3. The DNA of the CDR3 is TGCGCCAGCAGCCTCGGGAGGGCGACAGATACGCAGTATTTT. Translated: CASSLGRATDTQYF.

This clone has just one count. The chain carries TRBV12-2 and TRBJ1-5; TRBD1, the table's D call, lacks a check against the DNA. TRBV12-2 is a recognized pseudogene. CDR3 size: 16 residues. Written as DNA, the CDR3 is TGTGCAAGTCGCTTAGTGGACAGGGAAGGCAATCAGCCCCAGCATTTT. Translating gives CASRLVDREGNQPQHF.

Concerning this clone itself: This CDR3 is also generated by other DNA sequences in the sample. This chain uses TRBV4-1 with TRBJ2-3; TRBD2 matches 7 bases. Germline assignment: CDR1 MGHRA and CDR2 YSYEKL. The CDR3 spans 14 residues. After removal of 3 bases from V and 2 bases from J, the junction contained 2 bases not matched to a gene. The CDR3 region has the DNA TGCGCCAGCAGCCAGGGAGGGTCCACAGATACGCAGTATTTT. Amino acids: CASSQGGSTDTQYF.

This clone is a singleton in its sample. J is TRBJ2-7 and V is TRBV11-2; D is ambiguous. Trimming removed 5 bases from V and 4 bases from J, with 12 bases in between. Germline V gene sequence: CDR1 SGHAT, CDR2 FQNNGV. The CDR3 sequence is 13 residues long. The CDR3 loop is CASSPRGLYEQYF. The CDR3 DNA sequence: TGTGCCAGCAGCCCCCGTGGCCTGTACGAGCAGTACTTC. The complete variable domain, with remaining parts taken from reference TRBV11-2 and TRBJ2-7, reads EAGVAQSPRYKIIEKRQSVAFWCNPISGHATLYWYQQILGQGPKLLIQFQNNGVVDDSQLPKDRFSAERLKGVDSTLKIQPAKLEDSAVYLCASSPRGLYEQYFGPGTRLTVT.

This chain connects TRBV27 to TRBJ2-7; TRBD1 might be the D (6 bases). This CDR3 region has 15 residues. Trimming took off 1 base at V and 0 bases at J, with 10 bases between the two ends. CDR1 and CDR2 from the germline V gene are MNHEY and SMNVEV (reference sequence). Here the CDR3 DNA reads TGTGCCAGCAGTTTATTCAGGGGCCGCTCCTACGAGCAGTACTTC. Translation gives CASSLFRGRSYEQYF.

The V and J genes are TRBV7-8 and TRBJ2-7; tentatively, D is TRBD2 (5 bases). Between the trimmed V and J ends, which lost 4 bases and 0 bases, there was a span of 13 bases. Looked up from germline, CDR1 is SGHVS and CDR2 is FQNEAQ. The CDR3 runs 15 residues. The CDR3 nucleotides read TGTGCCAGCAGCTCCCACAGCGGAAGCTCCTACGAGCAGTACTTC. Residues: CASSSHSGSSYEQYF.

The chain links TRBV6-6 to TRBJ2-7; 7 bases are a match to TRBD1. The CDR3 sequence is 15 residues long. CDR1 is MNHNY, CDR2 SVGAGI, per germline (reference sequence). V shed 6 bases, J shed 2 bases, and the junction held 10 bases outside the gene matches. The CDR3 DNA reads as TGTGCCAGCAGGGCCGAACCGGGACAGACCTACGAGCAGTACTTC. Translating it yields CASRAEPGQTYEQYF.

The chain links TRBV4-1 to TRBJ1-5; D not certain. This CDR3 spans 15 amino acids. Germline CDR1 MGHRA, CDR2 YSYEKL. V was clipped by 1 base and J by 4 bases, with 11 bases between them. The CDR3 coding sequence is TGCGCCAGCAGCCAAGGGTCAGCGACAAATCAGCCCCAGCATTTT. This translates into CASSQGSATNQPQHF.

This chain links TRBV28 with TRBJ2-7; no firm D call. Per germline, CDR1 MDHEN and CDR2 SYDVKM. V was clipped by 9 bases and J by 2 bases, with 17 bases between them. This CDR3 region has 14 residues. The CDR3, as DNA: TGTGCCAGTAATGGCGTGAGGATTGCCTACGAGCAGTACTTC. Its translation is CASNGVRIAYEQYF.

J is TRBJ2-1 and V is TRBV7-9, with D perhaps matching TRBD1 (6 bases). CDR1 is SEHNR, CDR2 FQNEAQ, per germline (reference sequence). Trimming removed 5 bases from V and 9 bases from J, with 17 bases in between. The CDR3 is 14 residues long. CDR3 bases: TGTGCCAGCAGCCCCCCCAGTGGGGGCGGTGAGCAGTTCTTC. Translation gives CASSPPSGGGEQFF.

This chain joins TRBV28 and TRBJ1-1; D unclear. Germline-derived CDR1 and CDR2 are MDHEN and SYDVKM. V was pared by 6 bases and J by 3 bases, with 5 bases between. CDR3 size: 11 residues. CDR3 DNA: TGTGCCAGCAGAGGGTACACTGAAGCTTTCTTT. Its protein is CASRGYTEAFF.

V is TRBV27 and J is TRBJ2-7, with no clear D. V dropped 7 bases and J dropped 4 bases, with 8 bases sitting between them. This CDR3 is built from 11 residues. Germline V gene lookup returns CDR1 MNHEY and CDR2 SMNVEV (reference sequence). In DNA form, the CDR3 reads TGTGCCAGCAATCATAATTACGAGCAGTACTTC. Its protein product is CASNHNYEQYF.

This chain's CDR3 is CASSSGLTETQYF. For the CDR3, the DNA is TGTGCCAGCAGCTCGGGGTTAACGGAGACCCAGTACTTC. The genes are TRBV5-5 and TRBJ2-5, with TRBD2 as a possible D gene (5 bases). Germline loops: CDR1 SGHKS, CDR2 YYEKEE (reference sequence). V lost 3 bases to trimming and J lost 5 bases, with 11 bases between them. The CDR3 has 13 amino acids.

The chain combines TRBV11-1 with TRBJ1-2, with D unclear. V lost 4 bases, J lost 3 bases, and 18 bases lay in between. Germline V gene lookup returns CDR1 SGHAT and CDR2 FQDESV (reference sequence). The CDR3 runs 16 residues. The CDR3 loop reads CASSYLLEDRHYGYTF. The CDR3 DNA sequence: TGTGCCAGCAGCTACCTTCTAGAGGACCGTCACTATGGCTACACCTTC.

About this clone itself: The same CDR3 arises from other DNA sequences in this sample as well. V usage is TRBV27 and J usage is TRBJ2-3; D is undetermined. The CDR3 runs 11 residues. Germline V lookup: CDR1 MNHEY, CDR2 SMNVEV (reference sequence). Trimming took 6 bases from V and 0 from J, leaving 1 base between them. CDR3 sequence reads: CASRSTDTQYF. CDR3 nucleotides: TGTGCCAGCAGAAGCACAGATACGCAGTATTTT.

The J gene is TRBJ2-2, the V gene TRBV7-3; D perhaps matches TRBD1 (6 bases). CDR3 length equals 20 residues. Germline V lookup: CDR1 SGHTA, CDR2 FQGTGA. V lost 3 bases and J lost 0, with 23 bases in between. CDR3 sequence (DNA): TGTGCCAGCAGCTTCAAAGGGGCGGAGTGGGACAAAGCGAACACCGGGGAGCTGTTTTTT. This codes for CASSFKGAEWDKANTGELFF.

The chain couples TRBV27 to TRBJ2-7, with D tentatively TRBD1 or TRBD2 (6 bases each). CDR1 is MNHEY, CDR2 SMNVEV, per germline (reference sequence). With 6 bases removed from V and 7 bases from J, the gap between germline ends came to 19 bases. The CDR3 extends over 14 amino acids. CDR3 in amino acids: CASSAGRGGLEQYF. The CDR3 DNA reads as TGTGCCAGCAGCGCGGGCAGGGGAGGATTGGAGCAGTACTTC.

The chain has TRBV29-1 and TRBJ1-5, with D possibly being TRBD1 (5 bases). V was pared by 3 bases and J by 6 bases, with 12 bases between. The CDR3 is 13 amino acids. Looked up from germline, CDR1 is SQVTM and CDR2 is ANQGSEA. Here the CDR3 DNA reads TGCAGCGTTGAGGAAGGGGATGGTCAGCCCCAGCATTTT. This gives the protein CSVEEGDGQPQHF.

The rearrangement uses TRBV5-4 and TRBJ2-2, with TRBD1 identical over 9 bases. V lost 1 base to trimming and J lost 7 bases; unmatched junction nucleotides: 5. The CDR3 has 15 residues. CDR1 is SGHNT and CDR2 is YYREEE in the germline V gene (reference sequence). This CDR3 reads CASSLPGQGIGELFF. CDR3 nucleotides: TGTGCCAGCAGCTTGCCGGGACAGGGAATCGGGGAGCTGTTTTTT.

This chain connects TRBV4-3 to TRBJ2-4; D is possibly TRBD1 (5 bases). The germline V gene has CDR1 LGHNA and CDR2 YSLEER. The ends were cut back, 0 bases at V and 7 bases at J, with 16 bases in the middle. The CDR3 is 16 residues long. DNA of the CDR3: TGCGCCAGCAGCCAAGATTATAGGGGATCACTTAACATTCAGTACTTC. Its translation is CASSQDYRGSLNIQYF.

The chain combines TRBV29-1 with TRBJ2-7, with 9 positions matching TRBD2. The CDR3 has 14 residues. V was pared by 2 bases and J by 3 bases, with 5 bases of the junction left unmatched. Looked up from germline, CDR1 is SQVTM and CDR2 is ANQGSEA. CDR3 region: CSVEIAGEVYEQYF. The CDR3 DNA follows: TGCAGCGTTGAAATAGCGGGAGAGGTCTACGAGCAGTACTTC.

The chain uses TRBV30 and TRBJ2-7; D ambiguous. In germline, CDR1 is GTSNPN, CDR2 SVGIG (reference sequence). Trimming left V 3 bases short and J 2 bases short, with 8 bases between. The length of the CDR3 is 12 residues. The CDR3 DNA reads TGTGCCTGGAGCTCAACCACCTACGAGCAGTACTTC. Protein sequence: CAWSSTTYEQYF.